The clone carrying this T cell receptor beta chain was counted only a few times. Germline is not matched at one junction end, which may reflect a read error. The sample comes from a study of Ad26.COV2.S vaccination and SARS-CoV-2 variants. The germline V gene encodes CDR1 MNHNY and CDR2 SVGAGI (reference sequence). This CDR3 is built from 13 residues. Using immunoSEQ multiplex PCR, the repertoire was profiled, and TCRdb retains in-frame clones only, with some absent. The data contain fewer than 500,000 clones, about 90% of them singletons. As for treatment: around 19 received Ad26.COV2.S at low or high dose, single or two shots; five or six received placebo; per-sample allocation not given. Sampling happened 63 days after the first vaccine or placebo injection.

The TCR sequence derives from a person aged 18-65 years who received the Ad26.COV2.S COVID-19 vaccine or a placebo. The V call is TRBV6-6, the J call TRBJ1-2; possible D gene TRBD1, 5 bases. Sequenced material: peripheral blood, taken in a trial of Ad26.COV2.S vaccine versus placebo. CDR3 protein: CASTYEQVYGYTF. The CDR3 DNA reads TGTGCCAGCACTTACGAACAGGTCTATGGCTACACCTTC.